These 18 T cell receptor beta chains originate from one sample sequenced in a study of shared clonotypes between healthy human individuals. The assay was immunoSEQ multiplex PCR, and TCRdb's table has in-frame clones only and misses some. This table has 950,000 to 1,100,000 clones, roughly 80% appearing once. The specimen was memory CD4+ T cells sorted from blood. Subset meaning: CD45RA-negative fraction. The source of these receptors is a young man in good health.

The count of this clone is one. The chain is built from TRBV28 and TRBJ1-4, with 9 bases matching TRBD1. Germline CDR1 and CDR2: MDHEN and SYDVKM. This CDR3 contains 14 residues. With V trimmed by 5 bases and J by 7 bases, 5 bases remained unmatched. The CDR3 DNA reads as TGTGCCAGCAGTACCGGGACAGGGCTTGAAAAACTGTTTTTT. This codes for CASSTGTGLEKLFF.

This chain connects TRBV18 to TRBJ1-5; 9 bases are shared with TRBD1. V was clipped by 3 bases and J by 6 bases; unmatched bases: 6. Germline V CDR1 and CDR2: KGHSH, LQKENI. The CDR3 runs 15 residues. CDR3 in amino acids: CASSPNGQGRQPQHF. The CDR3 DNA reads TGTGCCAGCTCACCGAATGGACAGGGGCGTCAGCCCCAGCATTTT. The full variable domain, in which reference TRBV18 and TRBJ1-5 provide the parts outside the CDR3, is NAGVMQNPRHLVRRRGQEARLRCSPMKGHSHVYWYRQLPEEGLKFMVYLQKENIIDESGMPKERFSAEFPKEGPSILRIQQVVRGDSAAYFCASSPNGQGRQPQHFGDGTRLSIL.

This clone was found a few times. The V call is TRBV19, the J call TRBJ1-1; D perhaps matches TRBD1 (5 bases). The germline gives CDR1 LNHDA, CDR2 SQIVND (reference sequence). The ends were cut back, 8 bases at V and 1 base at J, with 20 bases in the middle. This CDR3 comprises 16 residues. CDR3 in amino acids: CASGYAGTRGNTEAFF. DNA of the CDR3: TGTGCCAGTGGATACGCCGGGACTCGTGGGAACACTGAAGCTTTCTTT.

Details on this clone: This is likely an artifact of a read error, given a far larger clone one base away. This rearrangement joins TRBV5-8 to TRBJ1-2; 9 bases align to TRBD1. There are 14 residues in the CDR3. Germline V lookup: CDR1 SGHTS, CDR2 YDEGEE. The CDR3 DNA is TGTGCCAGCGGCTTCGGGACAGGGAACTATGGCTACACCTTC. Amino acid sequence: CASGFGTGNYGYTF.

This clone was recorded only once. V is TRBV7-8 and J is TRBJ2-3, with 7 positions matching TRBD1. CDR1 and CDR2 from the germline V gene are SGHVS and FQNEAQ. The CDR3 extends over 16 amino acids. V shed 1 base and J 1 base; nucleotides not matched to a gene: 5. The CDR3 here is CASSLGRGQRTDTQYF. The CDR3 DNA is TGTGCCAGCAGCTTAGGAAGGGGACAGCGCACAGATACGCAGTATTTT.

The chain is built from TRBV7-9 and TRBJ1-1; maybe TRBD1 (5 bases). Trimming removed 4 bases at V and 1 base at J, with 13 bases between. CDR3 length equals 15 residues. Germline V gene sequence: CDR1 SEHNR, CDR2 FQNEAQ (reference sequence). DNA of the CDR3: TGTGCCAGCAGCTACCTAGGGGCTAGGAACACTGAAGCTTTCTTT. Its translation is CASSYLGARNTEAFF.

This clone occurred a few times. The V and J genes are TRBV5-1 and TRBJ2-4; no clear D gene. Trimming cost V 3 bases and J 3 bases, with 4 bases left between them. The CDR3 is 12 amino acids. CDR1 SGHRS and CDR2 YFSETQ come from the germline V gene. CDR3 nucleotide sequence: TGCGCCAGCAGCTACGACAAAAACATTCAGTACTTC. Protein product: CASSYDKNIQYF.

The rearrangement joins TRBV4-1 to TRBJ2-3, with D possibly matching TRBD1 (5 bases). Trimming left V 0 bases short and J 4 bases short, with 17 bases between. The CDR3 loop spans 17 amino acids. Per the germline V gene, CDR1 is MGHRA and CDR2 is YSYEKL. CDR3 protein: CASSQEGARVKADTQYF. CDR3 coding DNA: TGCGCCAGCAGCCAAGAAGGGGCTAGGGTGAAAGCAGATACGCAGTATTTT.

The chain couples TRBV7-2 to TRBJ2-7; 11 positions agree with TRBD2. Germline V gene sequence: CDR1 SGHTA, CDR2 FQGNSA. The CDR3 loop spans 15 amino acids. Trimming removed 6 bases from V and 4 bases from J; junction bases left unmatched: 8. The CDR3 here is CASRLTSGSQYEQYF. The CDR3 DNA is TGTGCCAGCAGACTCACTAGCGGGAGTCAGTACGAGCAGTACTTC. The complete variable domain, with remaining parts taken from reference TRBV7-2 and TRBJ2-7, reads GAGVSQSPSNKVTEKGKDVELRCDPISGHTALYWYRQSLGQGLEFLIYFQGNSAPDKSGLPSDRFSAERTGGSVSTLTIQRTQQEDSAVYLCASRLTSGSQYEQYFGPGTRLTVT.

This sequence joins TRBV4-2 and TRBJ2-3, with D perhaps assigned TRBD1 or TRBD2 (6 bases each). Germline assignment: CDR1 LGHNA and CDR2 YNFKEQ. The CDR3 consists of 16 residues. V lost 0 bases to trimming and J lost 9 bases, with 19 bases between them. CDR3 loop: CASSQDNQGRRLTQYF. CDR3 DNA sequence: TGTGCCAGCAGCCAAGATAACCAGGGGAGGCGGTTGACGCAGTATTTT.

This CDR3 is CASQQGYNSPLHF. DNA for the CDR3: TGTGCCAGCCAACAGGGATATAATTCACCCCTCCACTTT. This rearrangement joins TRBV6-5 to TRBJ1-6; D may be TRBD1 (6 bases). With 8 bases removed from V and 4 bases from J, the gap between germline ends came to 9 bases. CDR1 MNHEY and CDR2 SVGAGI come from the germline V gene. The CDR3 consists of 13 residues.

This clone was seen only a few times. The J gene is TRBJ2-5, the V gene TRBV5-1, with D perhaps being TRBD1 or TRBD2 (5 bases each). The CDR3 has 15 amino acids. CDR1 and CDR2 from the germline V gene are SGHRS and YFSETQ. The germline V and J ends were trimmed by 0 bases and 5 bases, with 14 bases remaining between them. The CDR3 spells CASSLVPGAQETQYF. CDR3 DNA sequence: TGCGCCAGCAGCTTGGTGCCCGGGGCTCAGGAGACCCAGTACTTC.

This clone was counted a single time. V and J are TRBV5-6 and TRBJ2-3; tentative D call: TRBD2 (6 bases). CDR1 and CDR2 from the germline V gene are SGHDT and YYEEEE. This CDR3 comprises 14 residues. V was cut by 4 bases and J by 2 bases, with 11 bases left in between. The CDR3: CASSGGSHTDTQYF. DNA of the CDR3: TGTGCCAGCAGCGGAGGGTCACACACAGATACGCAGTATTTT.

The chain employs TRBV5-1 and TRBJ2-1; the D gene is possibly TRBD2 (6 bases). V gave up 1 base and J gave up 0 bases, with 17 bases separating them. Germline V gene sequence: CDR1 SGHRS, CDR2 YFSETQ. The CDR3 sequence is 18 residues long. The CDR3 spells CASSLSSGGGSSYNEQFF. The CDR3 DNA reads TGCGCCAGCAGCTTGAGTAGTGGAGGAGGGAGCTCCTACAATGAGCAGTTCTTC.

The chain has TRBV1 and TRBJ2-5. TRBV1 is marked as a pseudogene. The CDR3 consists of 15 residues. The CDR3 region is CTSSQDDREGETQYF. The CDR3 DNA reads TGCACCAGCAGCCAAGACGACAGGGAGGGAGAGACCCAGTACTTC.

The chain links TRBV7-2 to TRBJ2-7; D not resolved. The CDR3 totals 14 residues. V lost 2 bases, J lost 3 bases, and 11 bases lay in between. The V gene's germline CDR1 is SGHTA and CDR2 FQGNSA. The CDR3 reads CASSLIVTSYEQYF. The DNA for the CDR3 is TGTGCCAGCAGCTTAATTGTGACGAGCTACGAGCAGTACTTC.

The gene calls are TRBV7-2 and TRBJ2-2, with TRBD2 matching over 14 bases. The J segment lost 7 bases and the V segment lost 0 bases, leaving 1 base of the junction unmatched. The V gene's germline CDR1 is SGHTA and CDR2 FQGNSA. There are 16 residues in the CDR3. In DNA form, the CDR3 reads TGTGCCAGCAGCTTAGCGACTAGCGGGAGGGGCGGGGAGCTGTTTTTT. As protein: CASSLATSGRGGELFF. The full variable domain, rest sourced from reference TRBV7-2 and TRBJ2-2, is GAGVSQSPSNKVTEKGKDVELRCDPISGHTALYWYRQSLGQGLEFLIYFQGNSAPDKSGLPSDRFSAERTGGSVSTLTIQRTQQEDSAVYLCASSLATSGRGGELFFGEGSRLTVL.

This clone has only a few counts. V is TRBV7-2 and J is TRBJ1-2; D is unresolved. The germline V gene has CDR1 SGHTA and CDR2 FQGNSA. The V end was cut by 5 bases, the J end by 4 bases, with 14 bases between. The CDR3 sequence is 14 residues long. In DNA form, the CDR3 reads TGTGCCAGCAGCCCAATGGGCGGATCCTATGGCTACACCTTC. Encoded protein: CASSPMGGSYGYTF.